Listed below are T cell receptor beta chains from one sample, sequenced in a study of blood T cell repertoires in COVID-19. Measured with immunoSEQ multiplex PCR; TCRdb has only the in-frame clones, and not every one. The table lists 200,000 to 250,000 clones, 86% of them singletons. The source material was peripheral blood. These receptors all stem from a woman aged 45-59 years with COVID-19, enrolled during active disease. Each CDR3 is given with its conserved first and last residue. Fields, in order: CDR3 protein, CDR3 DNA, D gene, clone size, J gene, V gene. The D gene is left open where the match is weak. Only some rows state a clone size, as once, few, many or a class for expanded clones.

CDR3aa: CASSVDRGFGYTF
CDR3nt: TGTGCCAGCTCTGTCGACAGGGGTTTTGGCTACACCTTC
d_gene: TRBD1
abundance: -
j_gene: TRBJ1-2
v_gene: TRBV18

CDR3aa: CASSLSPGLAGGREQYF
CDR3nt: TGTGCCAGCAGTTTATCCCCCGGACTAGCGGGGGGGCGAGAGCAGTACTTC
d_gene: TRBD2
abundance: once
j_gene: TRBJ2-7
v_gene: TRBV27

CDR3aa: CASSTGGETQPQHF
CDR3nt: TGTGCCAGCAGCACTGGAGGGGAAACTCAGCCCCAGCATTTT
d_gene: -
abundance: -
j_gene: TRBJ1-5
v_gene: TRBV9

CDR3aa: CASTTPAGELFF
CDR3nt: TGTGCCAGCACCACACCAGCCGGGGAGCTGTTTTTT
d_gene: -
abundance: -
j_gene: TRBJ2-2
v_gene: TRBV28

CDR3aa: CASRGGPETQYF
CDR3nt: TGTGCCAGCAGGGGGGGACCTGAGACCCAGTACTTC
d_gene: -
abundance: -
j_gene: TRBJ2-5
v_gene: TRBV3-1/TRBV3-2

CDR3aa: CATSWDRAKNIQYF
CDR3nt: TGTGCCACCTCATGGGACAGGGCTAAAAACATTCAGTACTTC
d_gene: TRBD1
abundance: -
j_gene: TRBJ2-4
v_gene: TRBV19

CDR3aa: CASSLAGFQETQYF
CDR3nt: TGTGCCAGCAGCTTGGCGGGGTTCCAAGAGACCCAGTACTTC
d_gene: -
abundance: once
j_gene: TRBJ2-5
v_gene: TRBV5-4

CDR3aa: CASSVDRGPRWETTDTQYF
CDR3nt: TGTGCCAGCAGCGTAGATCGGGGTCCCCGCTGGGAAACGACAGATACGCAGTATTTT
d_gene: -
abundance: -
j_gene: TRBJ2-3
v_gene: TRBV9

CDR3aa: CASSPSPGNEQYF
CDR3nt: TGTGCCAGCAGTCCCTCCCCCGGTAACGAGCAGTACTTC
d_gene: -
abundance: once
j_gene: TRBJ2-7
v_gene: TRBV27

CDR3aa: CASSPNRQGGGYTF
CDR3nt: TGTGCCAGCAGTCCAAATCGACAGGGAGGAGGCTACACCTTC
d_gene: TRBD1
abundance: once
j_gene: TRBJ1-2
v_gene: TRBV6-2/TRBV6-3

CDR3aa: CASKGWGQGSQPQHF
CDR3nt: TGTGCCAGCAAAGGCTGGGGACAGGGGAGTCAGCCCCAGCATTTT
d_gene: TRBD1
abundance: -
j_gene: TRBJ1-5
v_gene: TRBV2

CDR3aa: CASSPRERLAKNIQYF
CDR3nt: TGTGCCAGCAGTCCGAGGGAGAGGTTAGCCAAAAACATTCAGTACTTC
d_gene: -
abundance: -
j_gene: TRBJ2-4
v_gene: TRBV2

CDR3aa: CASSFSAGNQPQHF
CDR3nt: TGTGCCAGCAGTTTCTCTGCGGGCAATCAGCCCCAGCATTTT
d_gene: -
abundance: -
j_gene: TRBJ1-5
v_gene: TRBV28

CDR3aa: CATGTTTEAFF
CDR3nt: TGTGCCACCGGGACTACCACTGAAGCTTTCTTT
d_gene: -
abundance: -
j_gene: TRBJ1-1
v_gene: TRBV19

CDR3aa: CSVQVNEAFF
CDR3nt: TGCAGTGTACAGGTAAATGAAGCTTTCTTT
d_gene: -
abundance: -
j_gene: TRBJ1-1
v_gene: TRBV20-1

CDR3aa: CASSKTLDRVNTEAFF
CDR3nt: TGCGCCAGCAGTAAAACTTTGGACAGGGTAAACACTGAAGCTTTCTTT
d_gene: TRBD1
abundance: -
j_gene: TRBJ1-1
v_gene: TRBV10-1

CDR3aa: CASSPWWQGDTDTQYF
CDR3nt: TGTGCCAGCAGCCCTTGGTGGCAGGGGGATACAGATACGCAGTATTTT
d_gene: TRBD1
abundance: -
j_gene: TRBJ2-3
v_gene: TRBV13

CDR3aa: CASTLRDRDNSPLHF
CDR3nt: TGTGCCAGCACGCTCCGGGACAGGGATAATTCACCCCTCCACTTT
d_gene: TRBD1
abundance: -
j_gene: TRBJ1-6
v_gene: TRBV27

CDR3aa: CASSPEEKGGYGYTF
CDR3nt: TGTGCCAGCAGCCCGGAGGAGAAAGGGGGCTATGGCTACACCTTC
d_gene: -
abundance: -
j_gene: TRBJ1-2
v_gene: TRBV5-4

CDR3aa: CASSLPGTSGGGKQFF
CDR3nt: TGTGCCAGCAGCCTCCCCGGGACTAGCGGGGGGGGTAAGCAGTTCTTC
d_gene: TRBD2
abundance: -
j_gene: TRBJ2-1
v_gene: TRBV7-2

CDR3aa: CASSQVGSGEQFF
CDR3nt: TGTGCCAGCAGCCAAGTAGGGAGCGGAGAGCAGTTCTTC
d_gene: -
abundance: few
j_gene: TRBJ2-1
v_gene: TRBV14

CDR3aa: CASSLSRQANTGELFF
CDR3nt: TGTGCCAGCAGCTTGTCTCGGCAGGCGAACACCGGGGAGCTGTTTTTT
d_gene: -
abundance: -
j_gene: TRBJ2-2
v_gene: TRBV5-4

CDR3aa: CASSSDRVPYNEQFF
CDR3nt: TGTGCCAGCAGCTCCGACAGGGTCCCCTACAATGAGCAGTTCTTC
d_gene: TRBD1
abundance: -
j_gene: TRBJ2-1
v_gene: TRBV25-1

CDR3aa: CASSVVPLAGGMDTGELFF
CDR3nt: TGTGCCAGCAGCGTAGTCCCGCTAGCGGGGGGCATGGACACCGGGGAGCTGTTTTTT
d_gene: TRBD2
abundance: -
j_gene: TRBJ2-2
v_gene: TRBV9